These T cell receptor beta chains were read from a single sample in a study of preoperative IRX-2 immunotherapy in early breast cancer. The assay was immunoSEQ multiplex PCR, and TCRdb's table has in-frame clones only and misses some. This sample has about 89,000 clones, with more than 80% found just once. The sequencing used tumor tissue, collected after IRX-2 immunotherapy. The receptors come from a human donor with breast cancer. Both conserved end residues are part of each CDR3. The order of the fields is V gene, D gene, J gene, clone size, CDR3 DNA, CDR3 protein. D genes are given only for firm matches. Clone size is stated in some rows and not others, as once, few, many or a class when expanded.

V gene: TRBV19; D gene: TRBD1; J gene: TRBJ2-1; clone size: NA; CDR3 DNA: TGTGCCAGTACCCGGACAGGGGGCCGCTACAATGAGCAGTTCTTC; CDR3 protein: CASTRTGGRYNEQFF
V gene: TRBV5-1; D gene: NA; J gene: TRBJ2-2; clone size: NA; CDR3 DNA: TGCGCCAGCAGCCCCCCAGGGGTTGGTACCGGGGAGCTGTTTTTT; CDR3 protein: CASSPPGVGTGELFF
V gene: TRBV28; D gene: NA; J gene: TRBJ1-2; clone size: NA; CDR3 DNA: TGTGCCAGCAGTTTAAAGGCAGGAAGCTATGGCTACACCTTC; CDR3 protein: CASSLKAGSYGYTF
V gene: TRBV29-1; D gene: NA; J gene: TRBJ2-5; clone size: once; CDR3 DNA: TGCAGCGTTGGGGGCCGAGGGACTGCTCAAGAGACCCAGTACTTC; CDR3 protein: CSVGGRGTAQETQYF
V gene: TRBV19; D gene: TRBD1; J gene: TRBJ1-2; clone size: NA; CDR3 DNA: TGTGCCAGTAGTCCCGGGCCTCGGACAGGCTATGGCTACACCTTC; CDR3 protein: CASSPGPRTGYGYTF
V gene: TRBV19; D gene: NA; J gene: TRBJ2-2; clone size: NA; CDR3 DNA: TGTGCCAGTAGTATAGTGGTCTCGAGGACCGGGGAGCTGTTTTTT; CDR3 protein: CASSIVVSRTGELFF
V gene: TRBV6-8; D gene: NA; J gene: TRBJ1-1; clone size: NA; CDR3 DNA: TGTGCCAGCAGTTCCGAGGGGCCCACTGAAGCTTTCTTT; CDR3 protein: CASSSEGPTEAFF
V gene: TRBV10-3; D gene: NA; J gene: TRBJ2-5; clone size: few; CDR3 DNA: TGTGCCATCAGTGAGTCGATTCTTGGGAACCGACAAGAGACCCAGTACTTC; CDR3 protein: CAISESILGNRQETQYF
V gene: TRBV7-8; D gene: TRBD2; J gene: TRBJ2-1; clone size: NA; CDR3 DNA: TGTGCCAGCAGCTTAGGTGGGACTAGCGGGTTACGGCAGTTCTTC; CDR3 protein: CASSLGGTSGLRQFF
V gene: TRBV29-1; D gene: NA; J gene: TRBJ1-1; clone size: NA; CDR3 DNA: TGCAGCGTTGACAGGGAGGACACTGAAGCTTTCTTT; CDR3 protein: CSVDREDTEAFF
V gene: TRBV9; D gene: NA; J gene: TRBJ2-2; clone size: NA; CDR3 DNA: TGTGCCAGCAGTGCCCTTAGAGGGGGGAACACCGGGGAGCTGTTTTTT; CDR3 protein: CASSALRGGNTGELFF
V gene: TRBV11-3; D gene: TRBD1; J gene: TRBJ1-6; clone size: NA; CDR3 DNA: TGTGCCAGCAGCTTGGACAGGGGGCAAAATTCACCCCTCCACTTT; CDR3 protein: CASSLDRGQNSPLHF
V gene: TRBV19; D gene: NA; J gene: TRBJ2-2; clone size: NA; CDR3 DNA: TGTGCCAGTAGGGTCCGCGCGGGTCGGAACACCGGGGAGCTGTTTTTT; CDR3 protein: CASRVRAGRNTGELFF
V gene: TRBV28; D gene: NA; J gene: TRBJ1-2; clone size: NA; CDR3 DNA: TGTGCCAGCAGTTTAGCTGGGGTGGAGGGCTACACCTTC; CDR3 protein: CASSLAGVEGYTF
V gene: TRBV28; D gene: NA; J gene: TRBJ1-4; clone size: NA; CDR3 DNA: TGTGCCAGCAGTACCAGGGATGAAAAACTGTTTTTT; CDR3 protein: CASSTRDEKLFF
V gene: TRBV28; D gene: NA; J gene: TRBJ1-3; clone size: NA; CDR3 DNA: TGTGCCAGCAGGAACAGGGCTCGGGCAAACACCATATATTTT; CDR3 protein: CASRNRARANTIYF
V gene: TRBV18; D gene: NA; J gene: TRBJ2-2; clone size: NA; CDR3 DNA: TGTGCCAGCTCACCGGGGGGGCGAACCGGGGAGCTGTTTTTT; CDR3 protein: CASSPGGRTGELFF
V gene: TRBV11-3; D gene: TRBD2; J gene: TRBJ2-2; clone size: NA; CDR3 DNA: TGTGCCAGCAGCCCGGGGACTAGCGGAACATGGGGCGGGGAGCTGTTTTTT; CDR3 protein: CASSPGTSGTWGGELFF
V gene: TRBV28; D gene: TRBD1; J gene: TRBJ2-2; clone size: NA; CDR3 DNA: TGTGCCAGCAGGGATACGGGACAGGGCGTCACCGGGGAGCTGTTTTTT; CDR3 protein: CASRDTGQGVTGELFF
V gene: TRBV11-3; D gene: NA; J gene: TRBJ1-3; clone size: few; CDR3 DNA: TGTGCCAGCAGCTTAGGGGCCTCTGGAAACACCATATATTTT; CDR3 protein: CASSLGASGNTIYF
V gene: TRBV29-1; D gene: NA; J gene: TRBJ1-3; clone size: NA; CDR3 DNA: TGCAGCGTTGAAAGGCCTGGAAACACCATATATTTT; CDR3 protein: CSVERPGNTIYF
V gene: TRBV12-2; D gene: NA; J gene: TRBJ2-2; clone size: few; CDR3 DNA: TGTGCCACCCCCGTATCGGTGATGAGTACCGGGGAGCTGTTTTTT; CDR3 protein: CATPVSVMSTGELFF
V gene: TRBV1; D gene: NA; J gene: TRBJ1-1; clone size: NA; CDR3 DNA: TGCGCCAGCAGCCAATCCCATCTGAACACTGAAGCTTTCTTT; CDR3 protein: CASSQSHLNTEAFF
V gene: TRBV18; D gene: TRBD2; J gene: TRBJ2-3; clone size: NA; CDR3 DNA: TGTGCCAGCTCACCTACTAGCGGCACAGATACGCAGTATTTT; CDR3 protein: CASSPTSGTDTQYF
V gene: TRBV28; D gene: TRBD1; J gene: TRBJ1-5; clone size: once; CDR3 DNA: TGTGCCAGCAGACGAACGCCGGGACAGGGTTTTCAGCCCCAGCATTTT; CDR3 protein: CASRRTPGQGFQPQHF
V gene: TRBV6-8; D gene: NA; J gene: TRBJ2-7; clone size: NA; CDR3 DNA: TGTGCCAGCATCGGGGCGGGCATTGTCTACGAGCAGTACTTC; CDR3 protein: CASIGAGIVYEQYF
V gene: TRBV12-2; D gene: NA; J gene: TRBJ1-3; clone size: NA; CDR3 DNA: TGTGCAGATTGGGACAGCGGCTCTGGAAACACCATATATTTT; CDR3 protein: CADWDSGSGNTIYF
V gene: TRBV6-8; D gene: NA; J gene: TRBJ1-2; clone size: few; CDR3 DNA: TGTGCCAGCAGTTACACGACAGCTGTTAGGGGCTACACCTTC; CDR3 protein: CASSYTTAVRGYTF
V gene: TRBV6-8; D gene: NA; J gene: TRBJ1-1; clone size: NA; CDR3 DNA: TGTGCCAGCAGTTCATACTCCGGCCGGGACACTGAAGCTTTCTTT; CDR3 protein: CASSSYSGRDTEAFF
V gene: TRBV27; D gene: TRBD1; J gene: TRBJ2-2; clone size: NA; CDR3 DNA: TGTGCCAGCAGTCCTCAGGGGGCCGGGGAGCTGTTTTTT; CDR3 protein: CASSPQGAGELFF
V gene: TRBV19; D gene: NA; J gene: TRBJ1-5; clone size: NA; CDR3 DNA: TGTGCCAGTAGTATAGAGTTTAGTAGCAATCAGCCCCAGCATTTT; CDR3 protein: CASSIEFSSNQPQHF
V gene: TRBV28; D gene: TRBD1; J gene: TRBJ1-5; clone size: once; CDR3 DNA: TGTGCCAGCAGCCCACAGGGGGCAAGCAATCAGCCCCAGCATTTT; CDR3 protein: CASSPQGASNQPQHF